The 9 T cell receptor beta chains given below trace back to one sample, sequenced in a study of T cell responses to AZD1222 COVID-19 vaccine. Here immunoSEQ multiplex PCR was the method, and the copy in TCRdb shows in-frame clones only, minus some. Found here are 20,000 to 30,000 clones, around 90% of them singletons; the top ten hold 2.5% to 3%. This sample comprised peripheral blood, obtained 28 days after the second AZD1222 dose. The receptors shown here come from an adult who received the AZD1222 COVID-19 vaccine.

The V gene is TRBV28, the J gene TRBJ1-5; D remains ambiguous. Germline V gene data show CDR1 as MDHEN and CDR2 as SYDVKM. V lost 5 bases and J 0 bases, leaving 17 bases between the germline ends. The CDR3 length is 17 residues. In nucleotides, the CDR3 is TGTGCCAGCAGTACCCCAATTCAGGAATATAGCAATCAGCCCCAGCATTTT. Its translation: CASSTPIQEYSNQPQHF.

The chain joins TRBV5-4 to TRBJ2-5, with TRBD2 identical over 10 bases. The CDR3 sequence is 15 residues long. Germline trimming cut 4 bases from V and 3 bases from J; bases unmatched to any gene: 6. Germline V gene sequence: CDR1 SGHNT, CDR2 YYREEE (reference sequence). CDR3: CASSELAGSKETQYF. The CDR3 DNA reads TGTGCCAGCAGCGAACTAGCGGGGAGCAAAGAGACCCAGTACTTC.

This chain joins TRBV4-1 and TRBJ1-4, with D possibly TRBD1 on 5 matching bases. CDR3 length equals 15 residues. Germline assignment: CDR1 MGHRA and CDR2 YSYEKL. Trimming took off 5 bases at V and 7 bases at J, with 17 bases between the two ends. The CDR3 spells CASSLTGTAGEKLFF. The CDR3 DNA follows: TGCGCCAGCAGCTTGACCGGGACGGCGGGTGAAAAACTGTTTTTT.

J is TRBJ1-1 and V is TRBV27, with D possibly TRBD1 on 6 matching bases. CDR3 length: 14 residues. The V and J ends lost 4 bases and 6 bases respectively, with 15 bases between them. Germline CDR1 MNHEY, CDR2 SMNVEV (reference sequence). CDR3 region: CASSSNRARPEAFF. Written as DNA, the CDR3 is TGTGCCAGCAGTTCTAACAGGGCCAGGCCTGAAGCTTTCTTT.

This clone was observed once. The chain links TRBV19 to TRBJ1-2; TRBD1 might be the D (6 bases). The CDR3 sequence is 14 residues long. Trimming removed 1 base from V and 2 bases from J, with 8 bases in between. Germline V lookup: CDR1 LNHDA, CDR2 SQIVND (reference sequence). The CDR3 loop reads CASSIGTGNYGYTF. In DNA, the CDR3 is TGTGCCAGTAGTATAGGCACAGGGAACTATGGCTACACCTTC. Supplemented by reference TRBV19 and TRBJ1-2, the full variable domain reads DGGITQSPKYLFRKEGQNVTLSCEQNLNHDAMYWYRQDPGQGLRLIYYSQIVNDFQKGDIAEGYSVSREKKESFPLTVTSAQKNPTAFYLCASSIGTGNYGYTFGSGTRLTVV.

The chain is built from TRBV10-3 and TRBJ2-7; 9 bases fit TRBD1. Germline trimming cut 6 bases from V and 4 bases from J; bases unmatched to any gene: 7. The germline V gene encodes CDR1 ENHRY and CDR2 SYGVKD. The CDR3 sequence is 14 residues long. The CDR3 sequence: CAIRGDRAGYEQYF. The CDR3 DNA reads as TGTGCCATCAGGGGGGACAGGGCGGGGTACGAGCAGTACTTC.

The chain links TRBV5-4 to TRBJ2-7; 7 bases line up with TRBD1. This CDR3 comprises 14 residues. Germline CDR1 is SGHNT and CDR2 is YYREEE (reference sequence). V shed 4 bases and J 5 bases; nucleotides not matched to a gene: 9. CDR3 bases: TGTGCCAGCAGCGGTCGTGAGGGGGCCAACGAGCAGTACTTC. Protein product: CASSGREGANEQYF. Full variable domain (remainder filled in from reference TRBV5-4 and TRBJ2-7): ETGVTQSPTHLIKTRGQQVTLRCSSQSGHNTVSWYQQALGQGPQFIFQYYREEENGRGNFPPRFSGLQFPNYSSELNVNALELDDSALYLCASSGREGANEQYFGPGTRLTVT.

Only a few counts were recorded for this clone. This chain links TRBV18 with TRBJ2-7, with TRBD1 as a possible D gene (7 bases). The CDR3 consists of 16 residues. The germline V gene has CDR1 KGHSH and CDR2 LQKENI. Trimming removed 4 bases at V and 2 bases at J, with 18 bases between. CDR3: CASSRLQGRRAYEQYF. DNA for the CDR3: TGTGCCAGCTCACGACTACAGGGGCGGAGGGCCTACGAGCAGTACTTC.

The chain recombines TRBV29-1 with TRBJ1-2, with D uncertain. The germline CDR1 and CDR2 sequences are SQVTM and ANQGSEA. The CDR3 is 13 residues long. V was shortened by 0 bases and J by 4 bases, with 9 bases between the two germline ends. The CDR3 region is CSVEDPQIYGYTF. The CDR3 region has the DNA TGCAGCGTTGAAGATCCACAGATCTATGGCTACACCTTC.